Listed here are 19 T cell receptor beta chains from one sample, sequenced in a study of OX40 agonist ivuxolimab in advanced cancers. TCRdb's copy holds only in-frame clones and misses some; the assay was immunoSEQ multiplex PCR. Here the sample spans 20,000 to 25,000 clones, approximately 80% being singletons. The specimen comprised CD4+ or CD8+ T cells sorted from blood, sampled in a trial of the OX40 agonist ivuxolimab. These receptors were collected from an adult with an advanced solid tumor such as melanoma, head and neck, liver or kidney cancer.

This chain links TRBV5-1 with TRBJ2-7; 7 bases line up with TRBD2. Germline CDR1 and CDR2: SGHRS and YFSETQ. The CDR3 runs to 15 residues. The V segment lost 0 bases and the J segment 5 bases; nucleotides outside the gene matches: 8. The CDR3 DNA reads TGCGCCAGCAGCTTGGGAGGAGCCCGGGGGGACGAGCAGTACTTC. Protein sequence: CASSLGGARGDEQYF.

The V and J genes are TRBV10-2 and TRBJ2-5; no clear D. The CDR3 length is 16 residues. With 2 bases removed from V and 5 bases from J, the gap between germline ends came to 18 bases. CDR1 is WSHSY, CDR2 SAAADI, per germline. The CDR3 reads CASSEPSMVPRETQYF. The CDR3 nucleotides are TGCGCCAGCAGTGAGCCCTCCATGGTGCCGCGGGAGACCCAGTACTTC.

In this sample, this clone turned up once. The V call is TRBV21-1, the J call TRBJ2-7; the table assigns TRBD1, which was not confirmed against the DNA. TRBV21-1 is a listed pseudogene. The CDR3 totals 15 residues. The DNA of the CDR3 is TGTGCCAGCAGCCCGGGACCAGGGGAGACCTACGAGCAGTACTTC. This gives the protein CASSPGPGETYEQYF.

The chain's CDR3 is CASSALGQGNTEAFF. The CDR3 bases are TGTGCCAGCAGCGCCCTGGGACAGGGGAACACTGAAGCTTTCTTT. This chain joins TRBV9 and TRBJ1-1; the match to TRBD1 covers 9 bases. The V and J ends lost 3 bases and 1 base, in that order; junction bases with no gene match: 4. The germline gives CDR1 SGDLS, CDR2 YYNGEE. This CDR3 has 15 residues.

This clone was observed once. Here the CDR3 DNA reads TGTGCCAGCAGCGTGACAGGAGGGACTGGAAACACCATATATTTT. Residues: CASSVTGGTGNTIYF. The J gene is TRBJ1-3, the V gene TRBV6-5, with D possibly matching TRBD1 (6 bases). Per germline, CDR1 MNHEY and CDR2 SVGAGI. The CDR3 runs to 15 residues. V gave up 6 bases and J gave up 2 bases, with 14 bases separating them.

The chain carries TRBV7-9 and TRBJ2-5; possible D gene TRBD1, 6 bases. The J call is doubtful: the DNA matches TRBJ2-7 better. The CDR3 spans 16 residues. Germline V lookup: CDR1 SEHNR, CDR2 FQNEAQ (reference sequence). CDR3 sequence: CASSLVGQRGGYEQYF. DNA of the CDR3: TGTGCCAGCAGCTTAGTAGGACAGAGAGGGGGTTACGAGCAGTACTTC.

This chain uses TRBV28 with TRBJ2-3; D is possibly TRBD1 (5 bases). Germline CDR1 MDHEN, CDR2 SYDVKM. The CDR3 extends over 15 amino acids. V was pared by 3 bases and J by 0 bases, with 10 bases between. CDR3 sequence reads: CASSFRALSTDTQYF. The CDR3 DNA reads TGTGCCAGCAGTTTCAGGGCGCTAAGCACAGATACGCAGTATTTT.

CDR3 sequence (DNA): TGTGCCAGCAGTTACAACTACCGCTACGAGCAGTACTTC. Protein product: CASSYNYRYEQYF. This chain joins TRBV6-6 and TRBJ2-7; D unclear. V was clipped by 2 bases and J by 3 bases, with 8 bases between them. The CDR3 is 13 amino acids. CDR1 MNHNY and CDR2 SVGAGI come from the germline V gene (reference sequence).

V gene TRBV5-1 combines with J gene TRBJ1-1; the D gene is possibly TRBD1 (5 bases). The CDR3 sequence is 15 residues long. The germline V gene has CDR1 SGHRS and CDR2 YFSETQ. V gave up 3 bases and J gave up 2 bases, with 14 bases separating them. CDR3 in DNA: TGCGCCAGCAGCTCATCCGGGACGGCTAACACTGAAGCTTTCTTT. Translation gives CASSSSGTANTEAFF.

This clone was seen more than once but under ten times. This chain's CDR3 is CASNPTAFF. CDR3 nucleotides: TGTGCCAGCAATCCCACGGCTTTCTTT. This rearrangement joins TRBV6-6 to TRBJ1-1; no firm D call. The CDR3 consists of 9 residues. The V end lost 7 bases, the J end lost 11 bases, and 8 bases lay between the germline ends. Looked up from germline, CDR1 is MNHNY and CDR2 is SVGAGI (reference sequence).

This clone was recorded once. J is TRBJ2-1 and V is TRBV6-6; possible D gene TRBD2, 5 bases. This CDR3 is 16 amino acids long. CDR1 MNHNY and CDR2 SVGAGI come from the germline V gene (reference sequence). The germline V and J ends were trimmed by 5 bases and 0 bases, with 14 bases remaining between them. The CDR3 spells CASSPHLEVSYNEQFF. The DNA of the CDR3 is TGTGCCAGCAGTCCCCACCTGGAGGTCTCCTACAATGAGCAGTTCTTC.

The genes are TRBV28 and TRBJ2-5; 9 bases match TRBD1. The CDR3 runs 14 residues. Germline V gene data show CDR1 as MDHEN and CDR2 as SYDVKM. After removal of 5 bases from V and 4 bases from J, the junction contained 5 bases not matched to a gene. The chain's CDR3 is CASSLGQGLETQYF. DNA for the CDR3: TGTGCCAGCAGTCTGGGACAGGGTCTAGAGACCCAGTACTTC.

The J gene is TRBJ1-2, the V gene TRBV28; D is possibly TRBD1 (5 bases). CDR3 length equals 16 residues. Trimming removed 3 bases from V and 2 bases from J, with 16 bases in between. From germline, CDR1 is MDHEN and CDR2 SYDVKM. The CDR3 region is CASSFGGEGLNYGYTF. The DNA for the CDR3 is TGTGCCAGCAGTTTTGGCGGGGAGGGGTTAAACTATGGCTACACCTTC.

The chain couples TRBV2 to TRBJ2-6; a weak D match, TRBD1 (6 bases). V was cut by 6 bases and J by 4 bases, with 10 bases left in between. CDR3 length equals 14 residues. Germline-derived CDR1 and CDR2 are SNHLY and FYNNEI. This CDR3 reads CASRDRPGANVLTF. The DNA of the CDR3 is TGTGCCAGCAGAGACAGGCCAGGGGCCAACGTCCTGACTTTC.

V is TRBV28 and J is TRBJ1-5; no clear D. Looked up from germline, CDR1 is MDHEN and CDR2 is SYDVKM. The V gene lost 3 bases and the J gene lost 0 bases, with 9 bases spanning the gap. This CDR3 is 15 amino acids long. DNA of the CDR3: TGTGCCAGCAGTTTGGAGAACCTTAGCAATCAGCCCCAGCATTTT. Amino acid sequence: CASSLENLSNQPQHF.

To note about this clone: The same CDR3 is also encoded by other DNA sequences in this sample. The chain recombines TRBV19 with TRBJ2-7; D unresolved. The CDR3 covers 14 residues. Germline loops: CDR1 LNHDA, CDR2 SQIVND (reference sequence). With 5 bases removed from V and 0 bases from J, the gap between germline ends came to 11 bases. This CDR3 reads CASSLSMSSYEQYF. The CDR3 coding sequence is TGTGCCAGTAGTCTCAGCATGAGCTCCTACGAGCAGTACTTC. Full variable domain (missing parts from reference TRBV19 and TRBJ2-7): DGGITQSPKYLFRKEGQNVTLSCEQNLNHDAMYWYRQDPGQGLRLIYYSQIVNDFQKGDIAEGYSVSREKKESFPLTVTSAQKNPTAFYLCASSLSMSSYEQYFGPGTRLTVT.

This chain joins TRBV15 and TRBJ2-7; D possibly corresponds to TRBD1 (6 bases). Germline V CDR1 and CDR2: LNHNV, YYDKDF (reference sequence). This CDR3 has 13 residues. Trimming removed 6 bases at V and 0 bases at J, with 9 bases between. CDR3 amino acids: CATRRDTSYEQYF. CDR3 nucleotides: TGTGCCACCAGGAGGGACACCTCCTACGAGCAGTACTTC. Together with reference TRBV15 and TRBJ2-7, the CDR3 gives the full variable domain: DAMVIQNPRYQVTQFGKPVTLSCSQTLNHNVMYWYQQKSSQAPKLLFHYYDKDFNNEADTPDNFQSRRPNTSFCFLDIRSPGLGDTAMYLCATRRDTSYEQYFGPGTRLTVT.

The chain combines TRBV4-1 with TRBJ2-7; D is undetermined. V was cut by 3 bases and J by 2 bases, with 14 bases left in between. The germline CDR1 and CDR2 sequences are MGHRA and YSYEKL. The CDR3 extends over 15 amino acids. CDR3 in amino acids: CASSQTIQFPYEQYF. The CDR3 bases are TGCGCCAGCAGCCAGACGATACAATTCCCCTACGAGCAGTACTTC.

This clone is judged medium-sized. This chain connects TRBV30 to TRBJ1-2, with TRBD1 matching 7 bases. The length of the CDR3 is 12 residues. V lost 5 bases and J lost 2; bases outside the gene matches: 2. Germline V lookup: CDR1 GTSNPN, CDR2 SVGIG (reference sequence). CDR3 coding DNA: TGTGCCTGGTCGACAGGGAACTATGGCTACACCTTC. Protein sequence: CAWSTGNYGYTF.